What follows are 22 T cell receptor beta chains derived from one specimen sequenced in a study of technical replicates of blood from a few donors. Using immunoSEQ multiplex PCR, the repertoire was profiled, and TCRdb retains in-frame clones only, with some absent. Of roughly 68,000 clones in the sample, approximately 91% were seen once. Source material: PBMCs. Source of these receptors: a human donor in good health. Some clones in this sample may be carry-over from other donors' samples.

This chain uses TRBV2 with TRBJ2-2, with 9 bases identical to TRBD2. This CDR3 spans 16 amino acids. The germline V gene encodes CDR1 SNHLY and CDR2 FYNNEI. With V trimmed by 8 bases and J by 4 bases, 11 bases remained unmatched. CDR3 protein: CASRRTAGGATGELFF. CDR3 in DNA: TGTGCCAGCCGAAGAACCGCGGGAGGGGCCACCGGGGAGCTGTTTTTT. Full variable domain (remainder filled in from reference TRBV2 and TRBJ2-2): EPEVTQTPSHQVTQMGQEVILRCVPISNHLYFYWYRQILGQKVEFLVSFYNNEISEKSEIFDDQFSVERPDGSNFTLKIRSTKLEDSAMYFCASRRTAGGATGELFFGEGSRLTVL.

J is TRBJ2-1 and V is TRBV11-2; TRBD2 aligns across 11 bases. This CDR3 spans 17 amino acids. V shed 1 base, J shed 6 bases, and the junction held 8 bases outside the gene matches. Germline CDR1 reads SGHAT; CDR2 reads FQNNGV. This CDR3 is CASSLVLSGRAGNEQFF. CDR3 nucleotide sequence: TGTGCCAGCAGCTTAGTCCTTAGCGGGAGGGCCGGCAATGAGCAGTTCTTC.

The V gene is TRBV6-5, the J gene TRBJ2-7; 7 nucleotides line up with TRBD2. This CDR3 has 14 amino acids. Trimming at V came to 2 bases and at J to 1 base, leaving 2 bases not matched to a gene. Germline V lookup: CDR1 MNHEY, CDR2 SVGAGI. CDR3 in DNA: TGTGCCAGCAGTTACCTGGGAGGGTCCTACGAGCAGTACTTC. Translated: CASSYLGGSYEQYF.

The V gene is TRBV29-1, the J gene TRBJ2-5; a possible D gene is TRBD2 (5 bases). CDR3 length equals 14 residues. V was cut by 4 bases and J by 4 bases, with 16 bases left in between. Germline CDR1 and CDR2: SQVTM and ANQGSEA. The CDR3 sequence is CSVVGSGWGETQYF. In nucleotides, the CDR3 is TGCAGCGTTGTAGGCAGCGGATGGGGAGAGACCCAGTACTTC.

CDR3 residues: CASSSGLVSYNEQFF. CDR3 in DNA: TGTGCCAGCAGCTCGGGACTAGTTTCCTACAATGAGCAGTTCTTC. This sequence joins TRBV5-4 and TRBJ2-1, with 8 bases fitting TRBD2. Germline-derived CDR1 and CDR2 are SGHNT and YYREEE (reference sequence). V trimming: 3 bases; J trimming: 1 base; junction bases outside the gene matches: 3. The CDR3 is 15 amino acids. Combining the CDR3 with reference TRBV5-4 and TRBJ2-1 gives the whole variable domain ETGVTQSPTHLIKTRGQQVTLRCSSQSGHNTVSWYQQALGQGPQFIFQYYREEENGRGNFPPRFSGLQFPNYSSELNVNALELDDSALYLCASSSGLVSYNEQFFGPGTRLTVL.

The chain is built from TRBV7-2 and TRBJ1-3; no clear D gene. The germline V and J ends were trimmed by 5 bases and 0 bases, with 11 bases remaining between them. The CDR3 is 15 amino acids. Germline V CDR1 and CDR2: SGHTA, FQGNSA. The CDR3 coding sequence is TGTGCCAGCAGCGTCAGCGAATACTCTGGAAACACCATATATTTT. Translated: CASSVSEYSGNTIYF.

V usage is TRBV29-1 and J usage is TRBJ2-1; TRBD2 matches at 7 bases. This CDR3 is 16 amino acids long. Germline trimming cut 5 bases from V and 3 bases from J; bases unmatched to any gene: 13. Germline CDR1 is SQVTM and CDR2 is ANQGSEA. CDR3 coding DNA: TGCAGCGTTCTGAAGGCTTTGCGGGAGTACTACAATGAGCAGTTCTTC. Protein product: CSVLKALREYYNEQFF.

In DNA, the CDR3 is TGCGCCAGCAGTCAATCGCGTAGGGGGCCCCCTTATAGCAATCAGCCCCAGCATTTT. Protein: CASSQSRRGPPYSNQPQHF. The gene calls are TRBV23-1 and TRBJ1-5, with 7 bases matching TRBD1. TRBV23-1 has ORF status, its function being uncertain. The CDR3 is made up of 19 amino acids. V gave up 0 bases and J gave up 0 bases; unmatched junction bases: 11.

This clone occurred once. The chain couples TRBV30 to TRBJ1-1, with TRBD1 identical over 8 bases. Germline trimming cut 3 bases from V and 5 bases from J; bases unmatched to any gene: 5. Germline CDR1 and CDR2: GTSNPN and SVGIG (reference sequence). The CDR3 runs to 13 residues. Here the CDR3 DNA reads TGTGCCTGGAGCGGGCAGGGGGCGACTGAAGCTTTCTTT. Its protein is CAWSGQGATEAFF.

This rearrangement joins TRBV5-1 to TRBJ2-1, with D perhaps matching TRBD2 (6 bases). The CDR3 is made up of 14 amino acids. Trimming left V 6 bases short and J 9 bases short, with 19 bases between. Per the germline V gene, CDR1 is SGHRS and CDR2 is YFSETQ. The CDR3 reads CASTQAEGFREQFF. CDR3 bases: TGCGCCAGCACCCAGGCGGAGGGATTTCGTGAGCAGTTCTTC.

V usage is TRBV7-6 and J usage is TRBJ2-1; D is ambiguous. Germline CDR1 is SGHVS and CDR2 is FNYEAQ. The CDR3 loop spans 13 amino acids. Trimming stripped 1 base from V and 6 bases from J, with 7 bases between. CDR3 nucleotides: TGTGCCAGCAGCTTAGGGGCCTTCAATGAGCAGTTCTTC. Its translation is CASSLGAFNEQFF.

The chain carries TRBV6-6 and TRBJ1-2, with TRBD1 as a possible D gene (5 bases). The V gene lost 7 bases and the J gene lost 2 bases, with 8 bases spanning the gap. The CDR3 has 12 residues. Per germline, CDR1 MNHNY and CDR2 SVGAGI (reference sequence). This chain's CDR3 is CASKTGNYGYTF. In DNA, the CDR3 is TGTGCCAGCAAAACAGGAAACTATGGCTACACCTTC.

The CDR3 region is CASSPTSGSRETQYF. The CDR3, as DNA: TGTGCCAGCAGCCCAACTAGCGGGTCTAGAGAGACCCAGTACTTC. The J gene is TRBJ2-5, the V gene TRBV5-4; 9 nucleotides align to TRBD2. Germline values: CDR1 SGHNT, CDR2 YYREEE (reference sequence). This CDR3 is built from 15 residues. With 4 bases clipped from V and 4 bases from J, the junction kept 8 bases outside the gene matches.

The V gene is TRBV5-1, the J gene TRBJ1-1, with no clear D. The CDR3 contains 14 residues. Trimming pared 1 base from V and 0 bases from J, leaving 7 bases between. CDR1 is SGHRS, CDR2 YFSETQ, per germline. As DNA, the CDR3 is TGCGCCAGCAGCTTGTCGACATTGAACACTGAAGCTTTCTTT. Encoded protein: CASSLSTLNTEAFF.

The rearrangement joins TRBV9 to TRBJ2-1; tentative D call: TRBD2 (7 bases). V lost 3 bases to trimming and J lost 8 bases, with 15 bases between them. The CDR3 has 14 amino acids. The germline V gene encodes CDR1 SGDLS and CDR2 YYNGEE. The CDR3 sequence is CASSGGGRDHEQFF. The CDR3 DNA sequence: TGTGCCAGCAGCGGGGGGGGCAGGGACCATGAGCAGTTCTTC.

This clone was seen a few times. The V and J genes are TRBV7-9 and TRBJ2-7, with TRBD1 matching 7 bases. The CDR3 runs to 14 residues. V trimming: 1 base; J trimming: 6 bases; junction bases outside the gene matches: 6. Germline V lookup: CDR1 SEHNR, CDR2 FQNEAQ (reference sequence). The CDR3 bases are TGTGCCAGCAGCTTAGAGGGGGCTGCCGCCGAGCAGTACTTC. This sequence encodes CASSLEGAAAEQYF.

This chain uses TRBV28 with TRBJ2-3; a possible D gene is TRBD2 (7 bases). The CDR3 runs to 15 residues. V lost 7 bases to trimming and J lost 1 base, with 15 bases between them. Germline V lookup: CDR1 MDHEN, CDR2 SYDVKM. The CDR3 DNA is TGTGCCAGCACCCATGTGCGGGGGCGCACAGATACGCAGTATTTT. Translation: CASTHVRGRTDTQYF.

This clone was detected once. This chain connects TRBV7-2 to TRBJ2-7; the D gene is possibly TRBD2 (6 bases). Germline loops: CDR1 SGHTA, CDR2 FQGNSA. The V end was cut by 4 bases, the J end by 1 base, with 14 bases between. This CDR3 spans 15 amino acids. CDR3 nucleotide sequence: TGTGCCAGCAGCTCAATTAGCGGAGCTTCCTACGAGCAGTACTTC. Protein product: CASSSISGASYEQYF.

V and J are TRBV6-5 and TRBJ1-1, with D tentatively TRBD1 (6 bases). Germline assignment: CDR1 MNHEY and CDR2 SVGAGI. The CDR3 sequence is 16 residues long. Trimming cost V 2 bases and J 0 bases, with 13 bases left between them. The CDR3 is CASSYKSTGVNTEAFF. CDR3 nucleotide sequence: TGTGCCAGCAGTTACAAATCGACAGGAGTGAACACTGAAGCTTTCTTT.

This clone was observed a few times. The chain links TRBV12-5 to TRBJ1-2, with 10 bases that match TRBD1. The germline CDR1 and CDR2 sequences are LGHNT and FRNRAP. CDR3 length equals 14 residues. J lost 7 bases, V lost 6 bases, and 8 bases had no gene match. The CDR3 protein is CASGLDRGQAGYTF. In nucleotides, the CDR3 is TGTGCTAGTGGCCTAGACAGGGGGCAAGCTGGCTACACCTTC. Full variable domain (outside the CDR3, taken from reference TRBV12-5 and TRBJ1-2): DARVTQTPRHKVTEMGQEVTMRCQPILGHNTVFWYRQTMMQGLELLAYFRNRAPLDDSGMPKDRFSAEMPDATLATLKIQPSEPRDSAVYFCASGLDRGQAGYTFGSGTRLTVV.

The V call is TRBV19, the J call TRBJ1-1; 10 nucleotides agree with TRBD1. Germline trimming cut 3 bases from V and 7 bases from J; bases unmatched to any gene: 2. CDR3 length equals 13 residues. CDR1 and CDR2 (germline): LNHDA, SQIVND (reference sequence). Here the CDR3 reads CASSIGQGGEAFF. CDR3 DNA: TGTGCCAGTAGTATCGGACAGGGGGGTGAAGCTTTCTTT.

V usage is TRBV19 and J usage is TRBJ2-2, with D hard to call. V was cut by 3 bases and J by 7 bases, with 15 bases left in between. This CDR3 comprises 15 residues. The germline CDR1 and CDR2 sequences are LNHDA and SQIVND (reference sequence). The CDR3 loop reads CASSMKASSGGELFF. The CDR3 DNA sequence: TGTGCCAGTAGTATGAAAGCATCCTCTGGCGGGGAGCTGTTTTTT.